Listed here is a single T cell receptor beta chain. TCRdb reanalysed the PCR reads using MiXCR and keeps one entry per CDR3 protein. The table shows 25,000 to 30,000 distinct CDR3 sequences, with under 65% occurring only once. The data were obtained in a study of vaccination and CD4 T cells after COVID-19. Overall study context: At days 161 to 241 post-vaccination, as well as at day 14, a few convalescent patients were sampled.

The CDR3 contains 13 residues. V lost 0 bases and J lost 3, with 5 bases in between. Germline V lookup: CDR1 ENHRY, CDR2 SYGVKD. As to time point: late sampling 161 to 241 days after vaccination in a few convalescent patients. The sample here was CD4+ T cells from blood, taken about 7 months after SARS-CoV-2 vaccination. The sequence was obtained from a human donor who had recovered from COVID-19. J is TRBJ1-2 and V is TRBV10-3; no clear D. The CDR3 coding sequence is TGTGCCATCAGTGAGTCACGAGACTATGGCTACACCTTC. It yields the protein CAISESRDYGYTF.